A selection of T cell receptor beta chains follows, all from one sample in a study of circulating CD8 cells and anti-PD-1 response in melanoma. TCRdb reprocessed the reads via MiXCR and lists one record per CDR3 protein. The data contain approximately 530 distinct CDR3 sequences, 8.6% of them seen just once; the ten biggest clones take up roughly 19%. Here the sequenced sample was CD8+ T cells from PBMCs, taken at baseline or after one month of anti-PD-1 therapy (not recorded which). These receptors were collected from a human donor with melanoma. Each CDR3 is given with its conserved first and last residue. Fields, in order: V gene, D gene, clone size, J gene, CDR3 DNA, CDR3 protein. D genes are given only for firm matches. Expanded clones are given a class, and other clones once, few, many or no size at all.

V gene: TRBV7-3
D gene: NA
clone size: large
J gene: TRBJ1-1
CDR3 DNA: TGTGCCAGCAGTCTATCGGGGGGCACTGAAGCTTTCTTT
CDR3 protein: CASSLSGGTEAFF

V gene: TRBV24-1
D gene: NA
clone size: large
J gene: TRBJ2-3
CDR3 DNA: TGTGCCACCAGTGATTGGGACAGCGGGACAGATACGCAGTATTTT
CDR3 protein: CATSDWDSGTDTQYF

V gene: TRBV28
D gene: NA
clone size: large
J gene: TRBJ2-7
CDR3 DNA: TGTGCCAGCAGAAAGGGACATTTCGACCTCTACGAGCAGTACTTC
CDR3 protein: CASRKGHFDLYEQYF

V gene: TRBV29-1
D gene: NA
clone size: medium-sized
J gene: TRBJ2-6
CDR3 DNA: TGCAGCGTTCCACAGGGACCTGGGGCCAACGTCCTGACTTTC
CDR3 protein: CSVPQGPGANVLTF

V gene: TRBV19
D gene: NA
clone size: medium-sized
J gene: TRBJ2-2
CDR3 DNA: TGTGCCAGTAGTGACGGGACCGGGGAGCTGTTTTTT
CDR3 protein: CASSDGTGELFF

V gene: TRBV19
D gene: TRBD1
clone size: large
J gene: TRBJ2-7
CDR3 DNA: TGTGCCAGTAGTACCGTCGGGACAGGGAACTACGAGCAGTACTTC
CDR3 protein: CASSTVGTGNYEQYF

V gene: TRBV5-4
D gene: TRBD1
clone size: NA
J gene: TRBJ2-7
CDR3 DNA: TGTGCCAGCAGTCGGGAGGGACAGGGGGGACTAGGGCCCCTCTACGAGCAGTACTTC
CDR3 protein: CASSREGQGGLGPLYEQYF

V gene: TRBV2
D gene: TRBD1
clone size: large
J gene: TRBJ2-7
CDR3 DNA: TGTGCCAGCAGGCAATGGACAGGGGGGGACGAGCAGTACTTC
CDR3 protein: CASRQWTGGDEQYF

V gene: TRBV19
D gene: TRBD1
clone size: NA
J gene: TRBJ2-7
CDR3 DNA: TGTGCCAGTAGTACCGCCGGGACAGGGACCTACGAGCAGTACTTC
CDR3 protein: CASSTAGTGTYEQYF

V gene: TRBV19
D gene: NA
clone size: medium-sized
J gene: TRBJ2-1
CDR3 DNA: TGTGCCAGTAGTATAGATCCCGGGGGTGACAATGAGCAGTTCTTC
CDR3 protein: CASSIDPGGDNEQFF

V gene: TRBV19
D gene: TRBD2
clone size: NA
J gene: TRBJ2-1
CDR3 DNA: TGTGCCAGTAGGTGGGCCGGACTAGCGGGCCAAGATACAAGCTACAATGAGCAGTTCTTC
CDR3 protein: CASRWAGLAGQDTSYNEQFF

V gene: TRBV29-1
D gene: NA
clone size: large
J gene: TRBJ2-3
CDR3 DNA: TGCAGCGTTGTTTGGGGAACGGATCCAGATACGCAGTATTTT
CDR3 protein: CSVVWGTDPDTQYF

V gene: TRBV19
D gene: NA
clone size: large
J gene: TRBJ2-2
CDR3 DNA: TGTGCCAGTAGTATCTCGGACTATGGCGCCGGGGAGCTGTTTTTT
CDR3 protein: CASSISDYGAGELFF

V gene: TRBV13
D gene: NA
clone size: medium-sized
J gene: TRBJ2-7
CDR3 DNA: TGTGCCAGCAGCTTAGCCAGGGAGTACGAGCAGTACTTC
CDR3 protein: CASSLAREYEQYF

V gene: TRBV27
D gene: TRBD1
clone size: NA
J gene: TRBJ1-6
CDR3 DNA: TGTGCCAGCAGTTCCCCGCGGACAGGGGGGATGAATTCACCCCTCCACTTT
CDR3 protein: CASSSPRTGGMNSPLHF

V gene: TRBV15
D gene: TRBD1
clone size: medium-sized
J gene: TRBJ2-1
CDR3 DNA: TGTGCCACCAGCAGAGTTTCGTCTGAGGGACAGGTGACCTATGGGCAGTTCTTC
CDR3 protein: CATSRVSSEGQVTYGQFF

V gene: TRBV3-1
D gene: TRBD2
clone size: large
J gene: TRBJ2-3
CDR3 DNA: TGTGCCAGCAGCCCCATGGCGGGGGTTAGCACAGATACGCAGTATTTT
CDR3 protein: CASSPMAGVSTDTQYF

V gene: TRBV14
D gene: TRBD2
clone size: NA
J gene: TRBJ2-3
CDR3 DNA: TGTGCCAGCAGCCAAGGGGGCGGTGCAGCGGGAGCGGATATGCAGTATTTT
CDR3 protein: CASSQGGGAAGADMQYF

V gene: TRBV29-1
D gene: NA
clone size: large
J gene: TRBJ2-7
CDR3 DNA: TGCAGCGTTGAGGCTCGATACGAGCAGTACTTC
CDR3 protein: CSVEARYEQYF

V gene: TRBV18
D gene: TRBD1
clone size: large
J gene: TRBJ1-2
CDR3 DNA: TGTGCCAGCTCACCCGACGGACAGGGGGCTGTAATTGGCTACACCTTC
CDR3 protein: CASSPDGQGAVIGYTF

V gene: TRBV2
D gene: NA
clone size: large
J gene: TRBJ2-1
CDR3 DNA: TGTGCCAGCAGCTCCGGTTGGGAGCAGTTCTTC
CDR3 protein: CASSSGWEQFF

V gene: TRBV28
D gene: TRBD1
clone size: large
J gene: TRBJ1-5
CDR3 DNA: TGTGCCAGCAGTTCTCGGACAGGCCGAGGACCCCAGCATTTT
CDR3 protein: CASSSRTGRGPQHF

V gene: TRBV13
D gene: NA
clone size: medium-sized
J gene: TRBJ2-7
CDR3 DNA: TGTGCCAGCAGCTTAGCCCGTTCGGGGGAGCAGTACTTC
CDR3 protein: CASSLARSGEQYF

V gene: TRBV19
D gene: NA
clone size: medium-sized
J gene: TRBJ1-1
CDR3 DNA: TGTGCCAGTAGTCCTCTATGGGCCCTGAACACTGAAGCTTTCTTT
CDR3 protein: CASSPLWALNTEAFF

V gene: TRBV28
D gene: TRBD2
clone size: large
J gene: TRBJ2-7
CDR3 DNA: TGTGCCAGCAGGGGAATAGGGGCTAGCGGGCCCTACGAGCAGTACTTC
CDR3 protein: CASRGIGASGPYEQYF

V gene: TRBV24-1
D gene: NA
clone size: large
J gene: TRBJ2-2
CDR3 DNA: TGTGCCACCAGTGTAAGGAGCCCCGGGGAGCTGTTTTTT
CDR3 protein: CATSVRSPGELFF

V gene: TRBV12-3/TRBV12-4
D gene: NA
clone size: large
J gene: TRBJ1-5
CDR3 DNA: TGTGCCAGCAGTTCCTCCGGCGGAAAGCCCCAGCATTTT
CDR3 protein: CASSSSGGKPQHF

V gene: TRBV19
D gene: NA
clone size: NA
J gene: TRBJ2-7
CDR3 DNA: TGTGCCAGTAGTATATCGGGGGCCGGGTACGAGCAGTACTTC
CDR3 protein: CASSISGAGYEQYF

V gene: TRBV15
D gene: TRBD1
clone size: medium-sized
J gene: TRBJ2-5
CDR3 DNA: TGTGCCACCAGCAGCTTTTCCCGGACAGGGGAAGAGACCCAGTACTTC
CDR3 protein: CATSSFSRTGEETQYF

V gene: TRBV7-9
D gene: NA
clone size: large
J gene: TRBJ2-7
CDR3 DNA: TGTGCCAGCAGCTTAGGAGGCGTTTACGAGCAGTACTTC
CDR3 protein: CASSLGGVYEQYF

V gene: TRBV28
D gene: TRBD1
clone size: large
J gene: TRBJ1-1
CDR3 DNA: TGTGCCAGCAGTTTTGTGACAGGGTTTATGAACACTGAAGCTTTCTTT
CDR3 protein: CASSFVTGFMNTEAFF

V gene: TRBV10-3
D gene: NA
clone size: large
J gene: TRBJ2-3
CDR3 DNA: TGTGCCATCAAAGGGAGTGGAGGGGGCGGCACAGATACGCAGTATTTT
CDR3 protein: CAIKGSGGGGTDTQYF

V gene: TRBV7-2
D gene: TRBD1
clone size: large
J gene: TRBJ2-7
CDR3 DNA: TGTGCCAGCAGCTTAGGGGGACAGGACTACGAGCAGTACTTC
CDR3 protein: CASSLGGQDYEQYF

V gene: TRBV28
D gene: TRBD2
clone size: medium-sized
J gene: TRBJ2-7
CDR3 DNA: TGTGCCAGCAGTCGGGGGGAGGTCTACGAGCAGTACTTC
CDR3 protein: CASSRGEVYEQYF

V gene: TRBV7-2
D gene: NA
clone size: large
J gene: TRBJ2-1
CDR3 DNA: TGTGCCAGCAGCTCCTCCCATGAGCAGTTCTTC
CDR3 protein: CASSSSHEQFF

V gene: TRBV19
D gene: TRBD1
clone size: medium-sized
J gene: TRBJ2-1
CDR3 DNA: TGTGCCAGTAGTACCCTGACAGGGAAGGGTGAGCAGTTCTTC
CDR3 protein: CASSTLTGKGEQFF

V gene: TRBV28
D gene: NA
clone size: large
J gene: TRBJ2-7
CDR3 DNA: TGTGCCAGCAGTTTTGATACAGGGCCTCAACGATCCTACGAGCAGTACTTC
CDR3 protein: CASSFDTGPQRSYEQYF

V gene: TRBV6-1
D gene: NA
clone size: medium-sized
J gene: TRBJ1-5
CDR3 DNA: TGTGCCAGCAAGGCCAGCGGCAACAATCAGCCCCAGCATTTT
CDR3 protein: CASKASGNNQPQHF

V gene: TRBV19
D gene: NA
clone size: medium-sized
J gene: TRBJ2-3
CDR3 DNA: TGTGCCAGTAGCAACGACTATTGGCCTCGCACAGATACGCAGTATTTT
CDR3 protein: CASSNDYWPRTDTQYF

V gene: TRBV28
D gene: TRBD2
clone size: large
J gene: TRBJ2-1
CDR3 DNA: TGTGCCAGCAGTTTGACTAGCGGGAGCTACAATGAGCAGTTCTTC
CDR3 protein: CASSLTSGSYNEQFF

V gene: TRBV2
D gene: TRBD2
clone size: medium-sized
J gene: TRBJ2-7
CDR3 DNA: TGTGCCAGCAGTGTACTAGCGGAAACCTACGAGCAGTACTTC
CDR3 protein: CASSVLAETYEQYF

V gene: TRBV24-1
D gene: TRBD2
clone size: medium-sized
J gene: TRBJ2-2
CDR3 DNA: TGTGCCACCAGTGATTTAATTAGCGGGAACTTCGGGGAGCTGTTTTTT
CDR3 protein: CATSDLISGNFGELFF

V gene: TRBV29-1
D gene: TRBD1
clone size: medium-sized
J gene: TRBJ2-7
CDR3 DNA: TGCAGCGTTGACGGGACAGGGAGTTCCTACGAGCAGTACTTC
CDR3 protein: CSVDGTGSSYEQYF

V gene: TRBV19
D gene: NA
clone size: NA
J gene: TRBJ2-3
CDR3 DNA: TGTGCCACCGACCCGGAGCAGGGATCAGATACGCAGTATTTT
CDR3 protein: CATDPEQGSDTQYF

V gene: TRBV7-3
D gene: NA
clone size: medium-sized
J gene: TRBJ2-2
CDR3 DNA: TGTGCCAGCAGCTCCCGAGGTTCCGCGGGGCCTAGGACCGGGGAGCTGTTTTTT
CDR3 protein: CASSSRGSAGPRTGELFF

V gene: TRBV28
D gene: TRBD2
clone size: large
J gene: TRBJ2-7
CDR3 DNA: TGTGCCAGCAGCCCCCGGGGGGCCTACGAGCAGTACTTC
CDR3 protein: CASSPRGAYEQYF

V gene: TRBV2
D gene: NA
clone size: medium-sized
J gene: TRBJ2-2
CDR3 DNA: TGTGCCAGCAGTGATTGGGCCGGGACGACCGGGGAGCTGTTTTTT
CDR3 protein: CASSDWAGTTGELFF

V gene: TRBV15
D gene: NA
clone size: large
J gene: TRBJ1-1
CDR3 DNA: TGTGCCACCAGCAGAGATAGTTACACTGAAGCTTTCTTT
CDR3 protein: CATSRDSYTEAFF

V gene: TRBV19
D gene: NA
clone size: medium-sized
J gene: TRBJ2-7
CDR3 DNA: TGTGCCAGTAGTATGGGGTCCTTCGGCGAGCAGTACTTC
CDR3 protein: CASSMGSFGEQYF

V gene: TRBV2
D gene: NA
clone size: large
J gene: TRBJ1-3
CDR3 DNA: TGTGCCAGCAGTGATGCTGGAAACACCATATATTTT
CDR3 protein: CASSDAGNTIYF

V gene: TRBV28
D gene: TRBD1
clone size: large
J gene: TRBJ1-1
CDR3 DNA: TGTGCCAGCAGTTTTACGGACAGGGGTGACACTGAAGCTTTCTTT
CDR3 protein: CASSFTDRGDTEAFF

V gene: TRBV20-1
D gene: NA
clone size: large
J gene: TRBJ2-7
CDR3 DNA: TGCAGTGCTAGGCGCCAGACCTCCTACGAGCAGTACTTC
CDR3 protein: CSARRQTSYEQYF

V gene: TRBV19
D gene: NA
clone size: medium-sized
J gene: TRBJ2-2
CDR3 DNA: TGTGCCAGTAGTACCCCCTGGACAGTGAACACCGGGGAGCTGTTTTTT
CDR3 protein: CASSTPWTVNTGELFF

V gene: TRBV29-1
D gene: NA
clone size: large
J gene: TRBJ2-7
CDR3 DNA: TGCAGCGTTGAAGATCTTTTCGGGGGCTCCTACGAGCAGTACTTC
CDR3 protein: CSVEDLFGGSYEQYF

V gene: TRBV6-5
D gene: NA
clone size: NA
J gene: TRBJ2-5
CDR3 DNA: TGTGCCAGCAGTTACCACCCGGTGGAGACCCAGTGCTTC
CDR3 protein: CASSYHPVETQCF

V gene: TRBV19
D gene: NA
clone size: large
J gene: TRBJ1-1
CDR3 DNA: TGTGCCAGTAGTATAGACGGGACACCGAACACTGAAGCTTTCTTT
CDR3 protein: CASSIDGTPNTEAFF